The T cell receptor beta chain under discussion was sequenced for a study of early T cells in non-severe SARS-CoV-2 infection. Trimming cost V 1 base and J 4 bases, with 12 bases left between them. This CDR3 region has 15 residues. The TCR library protocol attached unique molecular identifiers to the individual cDNA molecules. TCRdb called the 5' RACE reads again in MiXCR, with one record for every CDR3 protein. There are 90,000 to 130,000 distinct CDR3 sequences in the sample; over 9.5% occur only once, and less than 4.5% lies in the top ten. The chain links TRBV12-3 or TRBV12-4 to TRBJ2-3; the D call may be TRBD1 or TRBD2 (7 bases each). The receptor was derived from an adult who was a healthcare worker with PCR-confirmed SARS-CoV-2 infection or an uninfected control (not recorded which). This sample comprised whole blood, obtained at baseline. CDR3 protein: CASSLVRGGADTQYF. The DNA for the CDR3 is TGTGCCAGCAGTTTAGTCAGGGGGGGCGCAGATACGCAGTATTTT.